Presented here are 23 T cell receptor beta chains from one specimen sequenced in a study of T cells in Graves' hyperthyroidism and ophthalmopathy. Researchers amplified the TCR beta CDR3 regions from RNA transcripts. The HTBI primer set was used in a first-round RT-PCR of the TCR CDR3. TCRdb reprocessed the multiplex PCR reads with MiXCR, giving one entry per CDR3 protein. The table has a few hundred thousand distinct CDR3 sequences, 12% to 15% seen once. Sequencing was performed on blood. The receptors were gathered from a young woman with Graves' hyperthyroidism.

The rearrangement joins TRBV20-1 to TRBJ2-5; TRBD2 matches at 11 bases. The length of the CDR3 is 14 residues. V gave up 3 bases and J gave up 6 bases; unmatched junction bases: 6. Germline values: CDR1 DFQATT, CDR2 SNEGSKA (reference sequence). CDR3 DNA sequence: TGCAGTGCTAGTACTAGCGGGAGAGCCAAGACCCAGTACTTC. Translated: CSASTSGRAKTQYF.

This clonotype was picked up many times. The CDR3 sequence: CASSFTGGLHGQPQHF. CDR3 nucleotides: TGTGCCAGCAGTTTTACCGGGGGATTGCATGGTCAGCCCCAGCATTTT. The V gene is TRBV12-3 or TRBV12-4, the J gene TRBJ1-5; perhaps TRBD1 as D (5 bases). V was cut by 3 bases and J by 6 bases, with 18 bases left in between. The CDR3 consists of 16 residues.

This clonotype has ten or more counts. This chain uses TRBV13 with TRBJ2-7; 8 bases fit TRBD1. V shed 5 bases and J 1 base; nucleotides not matched to a gene: 4. This CDR3 is 14 amino acids long. CDR1 PRHDT and CDR2 FYEKMQ come from the germline V gene (reference sequence). As DNA, the CDR3 is TGTGCCAGCAGCGTGGGACAGGCATCCTACGAGCAGTACTTC. Amino acid sequence: CASSVGQASYEQYF. Drawing the rest from reference TRBV13 and TRBJ2-7, the complete variable domain is AAGVIQSPRHLIKEKRETATLKCYPIPRHDTVYWYQQGPGQDPQFLISFYEKMQSDKGSIPDRFSAQQFSDYHSELNMSSLELGDSALYFCASSVGQASYEQYFGPGTRLTVT.

As DNA, the CDR3 is TGTGCCGGCGATGCGGGCCAGATCAATCAGCCCCAGCATTTT. Amino acid sequence: CAGDAGQINQPQHF. The chain uses TRBV6-1 and TRBJ1-5; D gene ambiguous. Germline CDR1 is MNHNS and CDR2 is SASEGT. The CDR3 loop spans 14 amino acids. V was cut by 11 bases and J by 3 bases, with 17 bases left in between.

This clonotype was counted many times. V gene TRBV28 combines with J gene TRBJ2-7; 9 nucleotides line up with TRBD1. After removal of 0 bases from V and 1 base from J, the junction contained 7 bases not matched to a gene. CDR3 length: 17 amino acids. Germline V gene data show CDR1 as MDHEN and CDR2 as SYDVKM. The CDR3 protein is CASSLWAATGGSYEQYF. In DNA form, the CDR3 reads TGTGCCAGCAGTTTATGGGCTGCGACAGGGGGATCCTACGAGCAGTACTTC.

On this clonotype: A junction boundary mismatches the germline segment, possibly from a read error. The chain is built from TRBV4-3 and TRBJ1-2; TRBD1 matches at 8 bases. The CDR3 totals 16 residues. CDR1 and CDR2 from the germline V gene are LGHNA and YSLEER. The CDR3 is CTSSQPSRGPRDGYTF. The CDR3 DNA reads as TGCACCAGCAGCCAACCATCCAGGGGGCCACGAGATGGCTACACCTTC.

This clonotype came up a few times. The V and J genes are TRBV18 and TRBJ2-7, with TRBD1 identical over 7 bases. Germline lookup yields CDR1 KGHSH and CDR2 LQKENI. Germline trimming cut 3 bases from V and 3 bases from J; bases unmatched to any gene: 5. CDR3 length equals 14 residues. This CDR3 is CASSPGQSFYEQYF. Here the CDR3 DNA reads TGTGCCAGCTCACCGGGACAGTCCTTCTACGAGCAGTACTTC.

V gene TRBV7-9 combines with J gene TRBJ1-2; D ambiguous. Germline V gene lookup returns CDR1 SEHNR and CDR2 FQNEAQ (reference sequence). The CDR3 runs to 14 residues. Trimming removed 1 base at V and 6 bases at J, with 12 bases between. The CDR3 loop reads CASSLVAAVNGYTF. CDR3 DNA sequence: TGTGCCAGCAGCTTAGTGGCAGCTGTAAATGGCTACACCTTC. The whole variable domain, filled in from reference TRBV7-9 and TRBJ1-2, reads DTGVSQNPRHKITKRGQNVTFRCDPISEHNRLYWYRQTLGQGPEFLTYFQNEAQLEKSRLLSDRFSAERPKGSFSTLEIQRTEQGDSAMYLCASSLVAAVNGYTFGSGTRLTVV.

The chain employs TRBV2 and TRBJ2-6; D gene uncertain. V was trimmed by 6 bases and J by 5 bases, leaving 11 bases between them. This CDR3 region has 14 residues. The germline gives CDR1 SNHLY, CDR2 FYNNEI. CDR3 region: CASSQKIRANVLTF. The CDR3 DNA reads TGTGCCAGCAGCCAGAAAATCAGGGCCAACGTCCTGACTTTC.

This chain joins TRBV12-3 or TRBV12-4 and TRBJ2-5; D is ambiguous. V lost 3 bases, J lost 5 bases, and 10 bases lay in between. The CDR3 has 13 amino acids. CDR3 protein: CASSFKARETQYF. CDR3 coding DNA: TGTGCCAGCAGTTTTAAGGCCCGGGAGACCCAGTACTTC.

This clonotype was picked up many times. The V and J genes are TRBV12-3 or TRBV12-4 and TRBJ1-1; D gene uncertain. The CDR3 consists of 13 residues. The ends were cut back, 3 bases at V and 0 bases at J, with 5 bases in the middle. DNA for the CDR3: TGTGCCAGCAGTTTCGACCTGAACACTGAAGCTTTCTTT. This encodes CASSFDLNTEAFF.

There are many counts of this clonotype. This chain's CDR3 is CASSVGASGSHEQYF. In nucleotides, the CDR3 is TGTGCCAGCAGCGTAGGGGCTAGCGGGAGCCACGAGCAGTACTTC. The chain is built from TRBV9 and TRBJ2-7, with TRBD2 matching 10 bases. The trim removed 0 bases at V and 5 bases at J, leaving 5 bases unmatched. Germline CDR1 is SGDLS and CDR2 is YYNGEE. The CDR3 has 15 residues. Full variable domain (outside the CDR3, taken from reference TRBV9 and TRBJ2-7): DSGVTQTPKHLITATGQRVTLRCSPRSGDLSVYWYQQSLDQGLQFLIQYYNGEERAKGNILERFSAQQFPDLHSELNLSSLELGDSALYFCASSVGASGSHEQYFGPGTRLTVT.

This clonotype appeared a few times. The J gene is TRBJ1-2, the V gene TRBV9; D not resolved. This CDR3 has 14 residues. The V gene's germline CDR1 is SGDLS and CDR2 YYNGEE. Trimming pared 7 bases from V and 0 bases from J, leaving 13 bases between. CDR3 sequence: CASGPGAANYGYTF. The DNA for the CDR3 is TGTGCCAGCGGCCCGGGAGCGGCTAACTATGGCTACACCTTC.

In this sample, this clonotype turned up many times. The genes are TRBV9 and TRBJ2-7; 7 bases agree with TRBD1. The V segment lost 0 bases and the J segment 2 bases; nucleotides outside the gene matches: 2. The germline CDR1 and CDR2 sequences are SGDLS and YYNGEE. The CDR3 contains 14 residues. This CDR3 is CASSVGQGTYEQYF. CDR3 coding DNA: TGTGCCAGCAGCGTAGGACAGGGAACCTACGAGCAGTACTTC.

This sequence joins TRBV19 and TRBJ1-1; a possible D gene is TRBD1 (5 bases). The CDR3 extends over 13 amino acids. CDR1 and CDR2 (germline): LNHDA, SQIVND (reference sequence). Deletions cut 4 bases from V and 4 bases from J, with 10 bases between. The CDR3 here is CASSTRGGTEAFF. The CDR3 DNA reads as TGTGCCAGTAGTACTAGGGGTGGCACTGAAGCTTTCTTT.

In this sample, this clonotype turned up many times. The chain uses TRBV6-1 and TRBJ2-3, with 7 positions matching TRBD2. This CDR3 region has 13 residues. Germline V CDR1 and CDR2: MNHNS, SASEGT. V lost 0 bases, J lost 6 bases, and 0 bases stayed unmatched. The CDR3 sequence: CASSEARGDTQYF. DNA for the CDR3: TGTGCCAGCAGTGAAGCGCGGGGGGATACGCAGTATTTT.

V and J are TRBV30 and TRBJ2-3, with 11 nucleotides matching TRBD2. Germline-derived CDR1 and CDR2 are GTSNPN and SVGIG (reference sequence). CDR3 length equals 15 residues. V lost 4 bases to trimming and J lost 3 bases; unmatched junction nucleotides: 6. CDR3 protein: CAWIPSGRHTDTQYF. The CDR3, as DNA: TGTGCCTGGATCCCTAGCGGGAGGCATACAGATACGCAGTATTTT.

This sequence joins TRBV12-3 or TRBV12-4 and TRBJ1-5, with 7 bases fitting TRBD1. This CDR3 contains 15 residues. Trimming removed 6 bases from V and 2 bases from J; junction bases left unmatched: 7. The CDR3 nucleotides read TGTGCCAGCAGCGTAATCGGACAGGGCAATCAGCCCCAGCATTTT. Translating it yields CASSVIGQGNQPQHF.

This chain links TRBV20-1 with TRBJ2-7; D is ambiguous. CDR1 and CDR2 (germline): DFQATT, SNEGSKA (reference sequence). CDR3 length: 12 residues. V lost 1 base and J 4 bases, leaving 8 bases between the germline ends. The CDR3 region has the DNA TGCAGTGCTAGAGTCCAGTTTTACGAGCAGTACTTC. As protein: CSARVQFYEQYF.

In DNA form, the CDR3 reads TGTGCCAGCACCTGGGACAGGGGCCAAGAGACCCAGTACTTC. It encodes CASTWDRGQETQYF. This chain joins TRBV2 and TRBJ2-5; 10 bases fit TRBD1. V was pared by 7 bases and J by 1 base, with 3 bases of the junction left unmatched. The CDR3 is 14 residues long. Per germline, CDR1 SNHLY and CDR2 FYNNEI.

A word on this clonotype: A much larger clone lies one base from this, so it may be a read error. The chain recombines TRBV6-2 or TRBV6-3 with TRBJ2-6, with 10 bases lining up with TRBD1. V lost 5 bases and J lost 0; bases outside the gene matches: 16. This CDR3 has 21 amino acids. CDR1 and CDR2 (germline): MNHEY, SVGEGT. The CDR3 DNA follows: TGTGCCAGCAGTGCACTCCTCTCCGGGACAGGGGATTACTCTGGGGCCAACGTCCTGACTTTC. Translating it yields CASSALLSGTGDYSGANVLTF.

Ten or more counts support this clonotype. The chain links TRBV14 to TRBJ2-3, with D perhaps matching TRBD1 (5 bases). Germline CDR1 and CDR2: SGHDN and FVKESK. This CDR3 region has 17 residues. Trimming removed 4 bases from V and 2 bases from J, with 19 bases in between. The CDR3 region has the DNA TGTGCCAGCAGCCTCCGCCCAAGGGGTGTACCCACAGATACGCAGTATTTT. Encoded protein: CASSLRPRGVPTDTQYF.

The V gene is TRBV28, the J gene TRBJ2-2; maybe TRBD2 (6 bases). Trimming took 6 bases from V and 7 from J, leaving 12 bases between them. The CDR3 spans 13 residues. Germline V gene data show CDR1 as MDHEN and CDR2 as SYDVKM. CDR3 sequence reads: CASRPGGGGELFF. The CDR3, as DNA: TGTGCCAGCAGACCTGGGGGAGGCGGGGAGCTGTTTTTT.